This T cell receptor beta chain was recorded in a study of blood T cell repertoires in COVID-19. At the level of the study: PBMCs, B-cell-depleted T cells, or T cells were the source of the cDNA or gDNA that made up the material.

This clone was recorded at least ten times. This sample includes further DNA sequences coding for the same CDR3. Assay: immunoSEQ multiplex PCR; the TCRdb copy retains only in-frame clones and omits some. The sample consists of under 300,000 clones, approximately 88% of them appearing once. Material for sequencing was PBMCs or T cells enriched from blood (not recorded which). This clonotype originated in a woman aged 40 to 55 with acute COVID-19.

The CDR3 DNA reads TGTGCCAGCAGCGTCGGGGACAGGGTAGCAGGCTATGGCTACACCTTC. This translates into CASSVGDRVAGYGYTF. The chain has TRBV9 and TRBJ1-2, with TRBD1 identical over 9 bases. Germline V gene lookup returns CDR1 SGDLS and CDR2 YYNGEE. The CDR3 is 16 amino acids. The J segment lost 4 bases and the V segment lost 2 bases, leaving 9 bases of the junction unmatched.